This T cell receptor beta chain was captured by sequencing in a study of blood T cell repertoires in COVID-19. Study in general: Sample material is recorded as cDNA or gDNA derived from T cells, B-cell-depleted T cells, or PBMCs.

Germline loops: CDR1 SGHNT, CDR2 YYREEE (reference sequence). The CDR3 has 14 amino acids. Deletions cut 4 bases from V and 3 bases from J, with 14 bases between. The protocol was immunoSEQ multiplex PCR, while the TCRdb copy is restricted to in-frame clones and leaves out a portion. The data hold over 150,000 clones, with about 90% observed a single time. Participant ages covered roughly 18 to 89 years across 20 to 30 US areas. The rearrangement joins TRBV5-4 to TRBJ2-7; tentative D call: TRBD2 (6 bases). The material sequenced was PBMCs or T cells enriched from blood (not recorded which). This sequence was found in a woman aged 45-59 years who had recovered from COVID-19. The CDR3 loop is CASSRPSGFYEQYF. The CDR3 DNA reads TGTGCCAGCAGCAGACCGAGCGGGTTCTACGAGCAGTACTTC.